Shown below are 16 T cell receptor beta chains from a single sample sequenced in a study of blood T cell repertoires in COVID-19. Assay: immunoSEQ multiplex PCR; the TCRdb copy retains only in-frame clones and omits some. The repertoire includes 50,000 to 75,000 clones, about 90% of them detected once, and roughly 5% sits in the top ten. Sample: peripheral blood. These receptor sequences come from a man older than 75 in a cohort sampled during active COVID-19.

V and J are TRBV11-2 and TRBJ1-1; D remains ambiguous. V dropped 1 base and J dropped 1 base, with 7 bases sitting between them. From germline, CDR1 is SGHAT and CDR2 FQNNGV. The CDR3 runs to 14 residues. As DNA, the CDR3 is TGTGCCAGCAGCTTAGCCCAGCGGAACACTGAAGCTTTCTTT. It yields the protein CASSLAQRNTEAFF. The complete variable domain, with remaining parts taken from reference TRBV11-2 and TRBJ1-1, reads EAGVAQSPRYKIIEKRQSVAFWCNPISGHATLYWYQQILGQGPKLLIQFQNNGVVDDSQLPKDRFSAERLKGVDSTLKIQPAKLEDSAVYLCASSLAQRNTEAFFGQGTRLTVV.

The CDR3 sequence: CASSQGVLNTEAFF. CDR3 coding DNA: TGTGCCAGCAGCCAGGGCGTCTTGAACACTGAAGCTTTCTTT. The chain has TRBV4-2 and TRBJ1-1, with unresolved D. Germline CDR1 LGHNA, CDR2 YNFKEQ. The V gene lost 3 bases and the J gene lost 0 bases, with 8 bases spanning the gap. The CDR3 length is 14 residues.

This clone is a singleton in its sample. The chain recombines TRBV11-3 with TRBJ2-1, with unresolved D. Germline CDR1 and CDR2: SGHNT and YENEEA. The CDR3 spans 13 residues. Trimming removed 1 base from V and 4 bases from J, with 5 bases in between. DNA of the CDR3: TGTGCCAGCAGCTTAGTGGCTTACAATGAGCAGTTCTTC. Translated, it gives CASSLVAYNEQFF.

This chain joins TRBV7-3 and TRBJ2-7; 11 nucleotides agree with TRBD1. Germline V gene lookup returns CDR1 SGHTA and CDR2 FQGTGA. Trimming cost V 5 bases and J 9 bases; bases outside gene matches: 9. CDR3 size: 14 residues. CDR3 in amino acids: CASSTGQGDVGQYF. CDR3 coding DNA: TGTGCCAGCAGCACGGGACAGGGGGACGTCGGGCAGTACTTC. Full variable domain (rest looked up from reference TRBV7-3 and TRBJ2-7): GAGVSQTPSNKVTEKGKYVELRCDPISGHTALYWYRQSLGQGPEFLIYFQGTGAADDSGLPNDRFFAVRPEGSVSTLKIQRTERGDSAVYLCASSTGQGDVGQYFGPGTRLTVT.

The chain employs TRBV27 and TRBJ1-2; TRBD1 matches 8 bases. J lost 3 bases, V lost 0 bases, and 3 bases had no gene match. From germline, CDR1 is MNHEY and CDR2 SMNVEV (reference sequence). The CDR3 has 15 residues. CDR3 in amino acids: CASSLSAGGDYGYTF. The CDR3 nucleotides are TGTGCCAGCAGTTTATCGGCAGGGGGCGACTATGGCTACACCTTC.

This chain connects TRBV12-5 to TRBJ2-7; 9 bases agree with TRBD2. CDR1 and CDR2 (germline): LGHNT, FRNRAP. V gave up 6 bases and J gave up 7 bases; unmatched junction bases: 10. This CDR3 has 14 amino acids. CDR3 DNA sequence: TGTGCTAGTGGAACAGCGGGGGGTACGGGGGAGCAGTACTTC. Its translation: CASGTAGGTGEQYF.

The chain recombines TRBV7-2 with TRBJ2-1; 8 bases line up with TRBD2. The CDR3 is made up of 16 amino acids. Germline loops: CDR1 SGHTA, CDR2 FQGNSA. Trimming took 5 bases from V and 0 from J; bases not matched to a gene: 6. The CDR3 DNA reads TGTGCCAGCAGCCAATCCGGGGGGGGCTCCTACAATGAGCAGTTCTTC. Translating gives CASSQSGGGSYNEQFF.

The V gene is TRBV10-1, the J gene TRBJ1-4; D remains ambiguous. This CDR3 has 13 residues. Trimming shortened V by 7 bases and J by 1 base, and 7 bases separated the two germline ends. From germline, CDR1 is WNHNN and CDR2 SYGVQD (reference sequence). The CDR3 here is CASNDGTNEKLFF. For the CDR3, the DNA is TGCGCCAGCAATGACGGAACTAATGAAAAACTGTTTTTT.

The chain uses TRBV19 and TRBJ2-1; 8 bases are a match to TRBD2. After removal of 6 bases from V and 1 base from J, the junction contained 5 bases not matched to a gene. The CDR3 spans 15 residues. Per the germline V gene, CDR1 is LNHDA and CDR2 is SQIVND (reference sequence). The CDR3 coding sequence is TGTGCCAGTAGCAAACTAGCGGCGTCCTACAATGAGCAGTTCTTC. Protein product: CASSKLAASYNEQFF.

This sequence joins TRBV18 and TRBJ1-5, with 9 bases matching TRBD1. CDR3 size: 15 residues. Per germline, CDR1 KGHSH and CDR2 LQKENI. J lost 11 bases, V lost 3 bases, and 11 bases had no gene match. CDR3 sequence: CASSPGDRGEVAQHF. The CDR3 bases are TGTGCCAGCTCACCGGGAGACAGGGGGGAAGTGGCCCAGCATTTT.

This clone was seen once. The chain employs TRBV19 and TRBJ1-4, with 10 bases that match TRBD1. V shed 5 bases and J 7 bases; nucleotides not matched to a gene: 10. The germline CDR1 and CDR2 sequences are LNHDA and SQIVND (reference sequence). The CDR3 covers 16 residues. The CDR3 here is CASSDPGQGLSEKLFF. The CDR3 coding sequence is TGTGCCAGTAGTGACCCGGGACAGGGGCTTAGTGAAAAACTGTTTTTT.

This rearrangement joins TRBV6-2 or TRBV6-3 to TRBJ2-3; possible D gene TRBD2, 5 bases. Deletions cut 6 bases from V and 6 bases from J, with 10 bases between. The CDR3 contains 12 residues. Germline values: CDR1 MNHEY, CDR2 SVGEGT. CDR3: CASSPSGDTQYF. CDR3 DNA sequence: TGTGCCAGCAGCCCATCGGGGGATACGCAGTATTTT.

Here the CDR3 DNA reads TGTGCCAGCAGCTCCCAGGCCCAATACGAGCAGTACTTC. It encodes CASSSQAQYEQYF. V and J are TRBV7-2 and TRBJ2-7; D is unclear. The germline V gene encodes CDR1 SGHTA and CDR2 FQGNSA. CDR3 length equals 13 residues. V was cut by 4 bases and J by 4 bases, with 11 bases left in between.

The CDR3 region is CASSPTGDMNTEAFF. Written as DNA, the CDR3 is TGCGCCAGCAGCCCGACAGGGGATATGAACACTGAAGCTTTCTTT. The chain uses TRBV5-1 and TRBJ1-1; TRBD1 matches at 8 bases. There are 15 residues in the CDR3. From germline, CDR1 is SGHRS and CDR2 YFSETQ. V lost 4 bases, J lost 0 bases, and 5 bases stayed unmatched.

The J gene is TRBJ2-7, the V gene TRBV4-2, with no clear D. This CDR3 has 15 amino acids. Trimming took off 0 bases at V and 0 bases at J, with 9 bases between the two ends. From germline, CDR1 is LGHNA and CDR2 YNFKEQ. The CDR3 here is CASSQDRTVSYEQYF. The DNA for the CDR3 is TGTGCCAGCAGCCAAGATCGAACGGTCTCCTACGAGCAGTACTTC.

A few counts support this clone. This chain connects TRBV7-8 to TRBJ2-5, with D maybe TRBD2 (6 bases). Germline loops: CDR1 SGHVS, CDR2 FQNEAQ. Trimming stripped 0 bases from V and 4 bases from J, with 9 bases between. CDR3 size: 14 residues. For the CDR3, the DNA is TGTGCCAGCAGCTTAGCGGGAGGTGGAGAGACCCAGTACTTC. This codes for CASSLAGGGETQYF.